This paragraph covers one T cell receptor beta chain sequence. Its antigen is not known. Primers for the PCR totalled 60 Vbeta and 13 Jbeta. Source study methods: In a later analysis, 10 million to 11 million of tens of millions of unique beta chains occurred in at least two donors. The repertoire was sequenced with immunoSEQ multiplex PCR; TCRdb's copy has only in-frame clones and lacks some. The DNA gave D and trimming, while V, J and clone size come from that table. Its table lists fewer than 150,000 clones. These data come from a study of cytomegalovirus exposure and HLA in healthy donors. Regarding the study as a whole: Later examination showed HLA-associated TCR beta chains had greater clonal expansion than equally common others. A missense DCLRE1C variant was associated with V- and J-gene trimming of TCR beta chains in a later analysis, and an independent cohort replicated the association.

CDR1 is SGHNT, CDR2 YYREEE, per germline (reference sequence). With V trimmed by 3 bases and J by 3 bases, 3 bases remained unmatched. The length of the CDR3 is 16 residues. While unrecorded immune exposures were likely, the donors were nominally healthy when sampled. The TCR was taken from a man aged 35 to 55 in good health and CMV-seronegative. Sequenced: PBMCs. The chain uses TRBV5-4 and TRBJ2-5; 15 bases are shared with TRBD2. CDR3 nucleotide sequence: TGTGCCAGCAGCTGGGGACTAGCGGGGGGTGAAGAGACCCAGTACTTC. Translating gives CASSWGLAGGEETQYF.